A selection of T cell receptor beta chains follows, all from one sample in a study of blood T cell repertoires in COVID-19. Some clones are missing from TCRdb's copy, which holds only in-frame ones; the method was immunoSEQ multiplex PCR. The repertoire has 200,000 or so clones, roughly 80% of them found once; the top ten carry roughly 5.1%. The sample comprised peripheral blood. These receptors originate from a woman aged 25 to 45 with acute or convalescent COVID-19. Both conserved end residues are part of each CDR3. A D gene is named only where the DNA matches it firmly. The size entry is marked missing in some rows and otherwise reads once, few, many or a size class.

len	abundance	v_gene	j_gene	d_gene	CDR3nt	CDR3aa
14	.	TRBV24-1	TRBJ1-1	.	TGTGCCACCAGTGATTCAGCAGGGACTACTGAAGCTTTCTTT	CATSDSAGTTEAFF
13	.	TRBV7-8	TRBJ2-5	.	TGTGCCAGCAGCTTAGGGGAGTCAGAGACCCAGTACTTC	CASSLGESETQYF
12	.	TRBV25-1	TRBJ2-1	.	TGTGCCAGCAGTGACGGGTTAGCCGTACGGTTCTTC	CASSDGLAVRFF
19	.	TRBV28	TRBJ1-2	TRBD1	TGTGCCAGCAGTTCTGGCACCGGGACAGGGGTCTCTCCGAACTATGGCTACACCTTC	CASSSGTGTGVSPNYGYTF
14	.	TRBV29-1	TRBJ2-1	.	TGCAGCGTCGATGACAGTAGCTCCTACAATGAGCAGTTCTTC	CSVDDSSSYNEQFF
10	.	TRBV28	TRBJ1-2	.	TGTGCCAGCAGTTCTAATCGGTACACCTTC	CASSSNRYTF
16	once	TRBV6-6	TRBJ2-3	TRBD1	TGTGCCAGCAGTTACTCGATGACAGGGGGTTCGGATACGCAGTATTTT	CASSYSMTGGSDTQYF
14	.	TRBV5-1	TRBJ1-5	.	TGCGCCAGCAGGCGGGGCCAGGGAGATCAGCCCCAGCATTTT	CASRRGQGDQPQHF
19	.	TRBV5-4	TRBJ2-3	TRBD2	TGTGCCAGCAGCTTGGATAGTCTAGCGGGATCTGCCATCACAGATACGCAGTATTTT	CASSLDSLAGSAITDTQYF
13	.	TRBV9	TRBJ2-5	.	TGTGCCAGCAGCGTAGGGGGAGTCGAGACCCAGTACTTC	CASSVGGVETQYF
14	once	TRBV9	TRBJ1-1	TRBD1	TGTGCCAGCAGCGCTTGGGACAGGGGCACTGAAGCTTTCTTT	CASSAWDRGTEAFF
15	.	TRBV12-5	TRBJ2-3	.	TGTGCTAGTGGTTCAGGGGACACCACTGGAGGTACGCAGTATTTT	CASGSGDTTGGTQYF
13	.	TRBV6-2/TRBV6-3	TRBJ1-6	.	TGTGCCAGCAGTGTGGTAGAAAATTCACCCCTCCACTTT	CASSVVENSPLHF
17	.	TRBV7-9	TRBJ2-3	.	TGTGCCAGCAGCTTAGTTGGGCAGGGCACTAGCACAGATACGCAGTATTTT	CASSLVGQGTSTDTQYF
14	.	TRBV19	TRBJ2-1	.	TGTGCCACCCCAAAGGAGCCCCAAGGCAATGAGCAGTTCTTC	CATPKEPQGNEQFF
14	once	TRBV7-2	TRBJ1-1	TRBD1	TGTGCCAGCAGCTGGGGACAGACGAACACTGAAGCTTTCTTT	CASSWGQTNTEAFF
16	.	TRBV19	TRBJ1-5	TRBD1	TGTGCCAGTAGTATAGCTACGGACAGGGGGGATCAGCCCCAGCATTTT	CASSIATDRGDQPQHF
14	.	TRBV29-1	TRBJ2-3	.	TGCAGCTTGGAGGGAGGAGGAAAGACAGATACGCAGTATTTT	CSLEGGGKTDTQYF
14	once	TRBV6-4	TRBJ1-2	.	TGTGCCAGCAGTGACCTGTACGGCGGCTATGGCTACACCTTC	CASSDLYGGYGYTF
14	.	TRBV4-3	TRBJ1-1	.	TGCGCCAGCAGCCCCCAGGGTTTCGGGACTGAAGCTTTCTTT	CASSPQGFGTEAFF
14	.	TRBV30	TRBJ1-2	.	TGTGCCTGGAGTTCGTTTAATCTAGGACAGAGCTACACCTTC	CAWSSFNLGQSYTF
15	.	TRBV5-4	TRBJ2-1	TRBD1	TGTGCCAGCAGCACGGGACAGGGTTCCTACAATGAGCAGTTCTTC	CASSTGQGSYNEQFF
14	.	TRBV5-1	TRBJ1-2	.	TGCGCCAGCAGCTTGGGGGACACCGCTTTCAGGGGCACCTTC	CASSLGDTAFRGTF
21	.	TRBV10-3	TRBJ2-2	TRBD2	TGTGCCATCAGTGAGTCGATCACTAGCGCCCAGACCGTAACGAACACCGGGGAGCTGTTTTTT	CAISESITSAQTVTNTGELFF
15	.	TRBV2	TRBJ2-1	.	TGTGCCAGCAGGTTTGGGGCTTGGGACTACAATGAGCAGTTCTTC	CASRFGAWDYNEQFF
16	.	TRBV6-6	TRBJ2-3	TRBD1	TGTGCCAGCACCCCCCCGGGACAGCCCCTATTAGATACGCAGTATTTT	CASTPPGQPLLDTQYF
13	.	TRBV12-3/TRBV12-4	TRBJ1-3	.	TGTGCCAGCAGCACAGCCCCTGGAAACACCATATATTTT	CASSTAPGNTIYF
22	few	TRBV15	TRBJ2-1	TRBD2	TGTGCCACCAGCAGAGGAGCGGGAGGGCCAATAATAAACGCAAGCTCCTACAATGAGCAGTTCTTC	CATSRGAGGPIINASSYNEQFF